Listed here are 27 T cell receptor beta chains from one sample, sequenced in a study of naive and memory T cell subsets. The beta constant-region primer was an equimolar mix of two oligonucleotides covering TRBC1 and TRBC2. Four rounds of PCR amplified the ligated cDNA using nested alpha and beta constant-region primers plus SP2. TCRdb used MiXCR to reprocess the UMI-ligation and nested PCR reads, holding one entry per CDR3 protein. Of 6,500 to 9,500 distinct CDR3 sequences detected, 28% appear once; the ten largest clones hold about three fifths. Material for sequencing was CD8+ TEMRA cells from blood. Subset: effector memory re-expressing CD45RA, CD45RA+ CD27-. All receptors come from a human donor in good health.

This clonotype was recorded many times. V is TRBV7-2 and J is TRBJ2-5, with D perhaps TRBD1 (5 bases). This CDR3 region has 16 residues. In germline, CDR1 is SGHTA, CDR2 FQGNSA. Trimming pared 11 bases from V and 3 bases from J, leaving 25 bases between. The CDR3 loop is CAPSLPPGKAKETQYF. The CDR3, as DNA: TGTGCCCCGTCTCTTCCCCCAGGGAAGGCGAAAGAGACCCAGTACTTC.

The V call is TRBV27, the J call TRBJ2-7, with D maybe TRBD2 (5 bases). Germline-derived CDR1 and CDR2 are MNHEY and SMNVEV (reference sequence). V gave up 5 bases and J gave up 6 bases, with 14 bases separating them. The CDR3 has 13 amino acids. CDR3 amino acids: CASSPYLALEQYF. CDR3 nucleotide sequence: TGTGCCAGCAGTCCTTATCTAGCCCTCGAGCAGTACTTC.

This clonotype was observed at least ten times. The V call is TRBV6-1, the J call TRBJ1-3; D is undetermined. The V gene lost 2 bases and the J gene lost 4 bases, with 12 bases spanning the gap. Germline-derived CDR1 and CDR2 are MNHNS and SASEGT. The CDR3 runs to 15 residues. The CDR3 sequence is CASSESTDRGNTIYF. DNA of the CDR3: TGTGCCAGCAGTGAATCAACGGACCGCGGAAACACCATATATTTT.

The gene calls are TRBV10-3 and TRBJ2-3; D is perhaps TRBD2 (6 bases). The CDR3 runs to 14 residues. Germline CDR1 ENHRY, CDR2 SYGVKD. Trimming cost V 10 bases and J 1 base, with 15 bases left between them. The CDR3 DNA reads TGTGCCACCCGCGGAGGGCAGGGCACAGATACGCAGTATTTT. Amino acids: CATRGGQGTDTQYF.

The gene calls are TRBV24-1 and TRBJ1-5; D may be TRBD1 (6 bases). The length of the CDR3 is 15 residues. CDR1 KGHDR and CDR2 SFDVKD come from the germline V gene. V was pared by 4 bases and J by 2 bases, with 11 bases between. The CDR3: CATSDTDSGNQPQHF. DNA for the CDR3: TGTGCCACCAGTGACACGGACAGTGGCAATCAGCCCCAGCATTTT.

V usage is TRBV7-9 and J usage is TRBJ2-7; 14 bases match TRBD2. The V gene's germline CDR1 is SEHNR and CDR2 FQNEAQ (reference sequence). The trim removed 5 bases at V and 5 bases at J, leaving 5 bases unmatched. This CDR3 is 15 amino acids long. CDR3 sequence: CASSRGLAGGDEQYF. The CDR3, as DNA: TGTGCCAGCAGCCGAGGACTAGCGGGAGGTGACGAGCAGTACTTC.

V gene TRBV6-2 or TRBV6-3 combines with J gene TRBJ1-5, with 7 bases aligning to TRBD1. The CDR3 covers 15 residues. Per germline, CDR1 MNHEY and CDR2 SVGEGT. Germline trimming cut 7 bases from V and 3 bases from J; bases unmatched to any gene: 9. The CDR3 coding sequence is TGTGCCAGCATCGAGACAGGGTCGTCCAATCAGCCCCAGCATTTT. It codes for CASIETGSSNQPQHF.

The V and J genes are TRBV6-6 and TRBJ2-3; possibly TRBD1 or TRBD2 for D (5 bases each). Trimming took off 2 bases at V and 0 bases at J, with 9 bases between the two ends. The CDR3 spans 15 residues. Per germline, CDR1 MNHNY and CDR2 SVGAGI (reference sequence). CDR3 sequence (DNA): TGTGCCAGCAGTTACGGGGGAAGGAGCACAGATACGCAGTATTTT. It yields the protein CASSYGGRSTDTQYF.

This clonotype was recorded a few times. The chain is built from TRBV9 and TRBJ1-2; D ambiguous. CDR1 and CDR2 from the germline V gene are SGDLS and YYNGEE. This CDR3 has 14 amino acids. The V and J ends lost 0 bases and 3 bases respectively, with 9 bases between them. CDR3 loop: CASSVDTNYYGYTF. The CDR3 coding sequence is TGTGCCAGCAGCGTAGACACTAACTACTATGGCTACACCTTC.

V is TRBV12-5 and J is TRBJ2-5; 8 bases map to TRBD2. Losses at the gene ends were 6 bases for V and 5 bases for J; bases not matched to a gene: 14. The germline gives CDR1 LGHNT, CDR2 FRNRAP. This CDR3 comprises 16 residues. The CDR3 DNA is TGTGCTAGTGGGGATTCTCCAGCGGGAGCTCGCGAGACCCAGTACTTC. Amino acids: CASGDSPAGARETQYF.

V usage is TRBV5-1 and J usage is TRBJ2-3; D is uncertain. The CDR3 runs 11 residues. The V gene's germline CDR1 is SGHRS and CDR2 YFSETQ. V lost 0 bases and J 9 bases, leaving 5 bases between the germline ends. The DNA for the CDR3 is TGCGCCAGCAGCTTGGGCATGACGCAGTATTTT. Protein sequence: CASSLGMTQYF.

This clonotype was recorded a few times. The chain's CDR3 is CASSPGQGGLALQPQHF. CDR3 coding DNA: TGTGCCAGCAGCCCTGGACAGGGGGGCTTGGCGTTACAGCCCCAGCATTTT. The rearrangement uses TRBV3-1 and TRBJ1-5; 10 bases align to TRBD1. Germline V gives CDR1 LGHDT, CDR2 YNNKEL (reference sequence). The V gene end was trimmed by 4 bases and the J gene end by 7 bases; junction bases not matched to a gene: 13. The CDR3 contains 17 residues.

This clonotype has more than one count but fewer than ten. The V gene is TRBV20-1, the J gene TRBJ2-7; D remains ambiguous. This CDR3 is 13 amino acids long. V shed 0 bases and J shed 1 base, with 7 bases lying between them. CDR1 and CDR2 from the germline V gene are DFQATT and SNEGSKA (reference sequence). This CDR3 is CSARESASYEQYF. CDR3 in DNA: TGCAGTGCTAGAGAGAGTGCGTCCTACGAGCAGTACTTC.

In this sample, this clonotype turned up a few times. The chain has TRBV7-2 and TRBJ2-7; D remains ambiguous. V was pared by 3 bases and J by 1 base, with 13 bases between. This CDR3 comprises 15 residues. The germline V gene has CDR1 SGHTA and CDR2 FQGNSA. The CDR3 loop is CASSLLSGSSYEQYF. The CDR3, as DNA: TGTGCCAGCAGCTTGTTAAGTGGCTCGTCCTACGAGCAGTACTTC.

This clonotype has more than one count but fewer than ten. The V call is TRBV3-1, the J call TRBJ1-1; D gene uncertain. With 0 bases removed from V and 3 bases from J, the gap between germline ends came to 5 bases. The CDR3 runs 13 residues. CDR1 is LGHDT and CDR2 is YNNKEL in the germline V gene (reference sequence). CDR3 in DNA: TGTGCCAGCAGCCAAGAAAGGTACACTGAAGCTTTCTTT. Amino acids: CASSQERYTEAFF.

The sample holds a few counts of this clonotype. The chain links TRBV29-1 to TRBJ2-5; 7 bases fit TRBD1. V lost 7 bases and J lost 5; bases outside the gene matches: 19. The CDR3 length is 16 residues. Germline-derived CDR1 and CDR2 are SQVTM and ANQGSEA. The CDR3 bases are TGCAGCGCCGACCAGCTCAAGGGGGCGTCTAGGGAGACCCAGTACTTC. It yields the protein CSADQLKGASRETQYF.

The chain recombines TRBV20-1 with TRBJ2-7; 7 bases align to TRBD1. This CDR3 has 15 amino acids. Trimming took 5 bases from V and 5 from J; bases not matched to a gene: 15. Germline CDR1 and CDR2: DFQATT and SNEGSKA (reference sequence). CDR3 nucleotides: TGCAGTGCTTGGGGTACAGGGGAAGGGGTGAACGAGCAGTACTTC. Translation: CSAWGTGEGVNEQYF.

V is TRBV4-3 and J is TRBJ1-6, with a weak D call TRBD1 (5 bases). Germline V gives CDR1 LGHNA, CDR2 YSLEER. CDR3 length: 17 amino acids. The V end was cut by 4 bases, the J end by 3 bases, with 16 bases between. CDR3 loop: CASSRRTGGIYNSPLHF. The CDR3 nucleotides are TGCGCCAGCAGCCGGAGAACCGGGGGGATCTATAATTCACCCCTCCACTTT.

This clonotype turned up a few times. The chain employs TRBV19 and TRBJ2-2; 12 nucleotides align to TRBD2. CDR1 and CDR2 (germline): LNHDA, SQIVND (reference sequence). J lost 6 bases, V lost 5 bases, and 16 bases had no gene match. CDR3 length equals 19 residues. The CDR3 spells CASSRNTLAGGPSAGELFF. The CDR3 DNA reads as TGTGCCAGTAGTCGCAACACCCTAGCGGGAGGGCCGAGTGCCGGGGAGCTGTTTTTT. The whole variable domain, remainder taken from reference TRBV19 and TRBJ2-2, is DGGITQSPKYLFRKEGQNVTLSCEQNLNHDAMYWYRQDPGQGLRLIYYSQIVNDFQKGDIAEGYSVSREKKESFPLTVTSAQKNPTAFYLCASSRNTLAGGPSAGELFFGEGSRLTVL.

There are a few counts of this clonotype. The chain joins TRBV6-5 to TRBJ1-1; D unresolved. Germline V gene data show CDR1 as MNHEY and CDR2 as SVGAGI. The V end lost 0 bases, the J end lost 3 bases, and 5 bases lay between the germline ends. The CDR3 extends over 13 amino acids. CDR3 in DNA: TGTGCCAGCAGTTACTCAGTGGACACTGAAGCTTTCTTT. This encodes CASSYSVDTEAFF.

The sample holds many counts of this clonotype. The chain combines TRBV11-2 with TRBJ2-1; TRBD2 agrees at 7 bases. Unmatched junction bases numbered 3, after V lost 5 bases and J lost 2 bases. The germline V gene encodes CDR1 SGHAT and CDR2 FQNNGV. The CDR3 covers 14 residues. The CDR3, as DNA: TGTGCCAGCAGCCCAGGACTAGCCTACAATGAGCAGTTCTTC. Translation gives CASSPGLAYNEQFF.

This clonotype occurred a few times. This chain links TRBV28 with TRBJ1-3; D is unclear. This CDR3 is built from 15 residues. With 3 bases removed from V and 4 bases from J, the gap between germline ends came to 13 bases. CDR1 and CDR2 (germline): MDHEN, SYDVKM. The CDR3 sequence is CASSFVQTTGNTIYF. CDR3 DNA sequence: TGTGCCAGCAGTTTCGTTCAGACGACAGGAAACACCATATATTTT.

This chain joins TRBV5-5 and TRBJ2-7; the D is unclear. Germline lookup yields CDR1 SGHKS and CDR2 YYEKEE (reference sequence). The CDR3 is 12 residues long. V dropped 0 bases and J dropped 5 bases, with 6 bases sitting between them. CDR3 in amino acids: CASSLVRNEQYF. CDR3 in DNA: TGTGCCAGCAGCTTGGTTCGGAACGAGCAGTACTTC.

The chain is built from TRBV29-1 and TRBJ2-2; D might be TRBD1 (5 bases). The CDR3 sequence is 14 residues long. From germline, CDR1 is SQVTM and CDR2 ANQGSEA. The V and J ends lost 5 bases and 2 bases respectively, with 12 bases between them. CDR3 in amino acids: CSVLMDINTGELFF. CDR3 DNA sequence: TGCAGCGTTTTGATGGACATTAACACCGGGGAGCTGTTTTTT.

This clonotype showed up just a few times. This chain links TRBV4-2 with TRBJ2-3, with TRBD2 matching over 8 bases. Germline V lookup: CDR1 LGHNA, CDR2 YNFKEQ. The CDR3 spans 16 residues. Trimming removed 0 bases from V and 3 bases from J; junction bases left unmatched: 5. This CDR3 reads CASSQDLAGGTDTQYF. The CDR3 DNA reads TGTGCCAGCAGCCAAGATCTGGCGGGGGGTACAGATACGCAGTATTTT.

This clonotype showed up just once. The gene calls are TRBV12-3 or TRBV12-4 and TRBJ1-1; D not resolved. V lost 5 bases, J lost 6 bases, and 7 bases lay in between. The CDR3 sequence is 11 residues long. The CDR3 sequence is CASSPGSEAFF. CDR3 coding DNA: TGTGCCAGCAGTCCGGGATCTGAAGCTTTCTTT.

This clonotype turned up a few times. The chain has TRBV7-9 and TRBJ1-2; D unresolved. Trimming pared 5 bases from V and 6 bases from J, leaving 19 bases between. The CDR3 is 15 residues long. Germline V CDR1 and CDR2: SEHNR, FQNEAQ (reference sequence). The CDR3 sequence is CASSLLHMEGHGYTF. In nucleotides, the CDR3 is TGTGCCAGCAGCCTATTACATATGGAGGGCCATGGCTACACCTTC.